The clone carrying this T cell receptor (beta chain) came up once. Its antigen remains unidentified. Germline is not matched at one junction end, which may reflect a read error. The sample originates from a study of T cells in Graves' hyperthyroidism and ophthalmopathy. Overall study: Peripheral blood was drawn at first diagnosis, prior to all treatment.

Amplification of TCR beta CDR3 regions was performed using RNA transcripts as template. Researchers ran a first-round RT-PCR on the TCR CDR3 using the HTBI primer set. One entry per CDR3 protein results from TCRdb running MiXCR on the multiplex PCR reads. Here the sample spans around 340,000 distinct CDR3 sequences, 18% being singletons. Study conclusions and caveats: Stable hyperthyroidism and ophthalmopathy were separated using 13 V-J signatures. Clonotypes that were expanded in thyroid above 0.001 mostly appeared in blood too.

Diagnostic decisions used clinical symptoms, serum thyroxine and TRAb, thyroid ultrasound and orbital computed tomography. This clonotype was obtained from a woman between 35 and 50 years old with Graves' ophthalmopathy. Sequencing was carried out using blood.

The CDR3, as DNA: TGCAGTGCCCCGCCCCCGGCACAGGAGAACTATGGCTACAACTTC. This translates into CSAPPPAQENYGYNF. The chain couples TRBV20-1 to TRBJ1-2; a possible D gene is TRBD1 (5 bases). Germline V gene data show CDR1 as DFQATT and CDR2 as SNEGSKA (reference sequence). This CDR3 region has 15 residues.